The clone carrying this T cell receptor beta chain has more than one count but fewer than ten. This record belongs to a study of radiation and T cells in renal cell carcinoma. This CDR3 is built from 16 residues. After removal of 3 bases from V and 3 bases from J, the junction contained 5 bases not matched to a gene. Germline V gene sequence: CDR1 SGHDT, CDR2 YYEEEE. The time point: baseline pretreatment blood. Treatment meaning: 15 Gy SBRT to primary tumor, nephrectomy 4 weeks later. Blood was sampled at baseline, 2 weeks and 4 weeks after SBRT. Clear cell pathology was present in this patient's renal cell carcinoma. Profiled with immunoSEQ multiplex PCR; TCRdb holds only in-frame clones, not every one. The sample comprises 100,000 to 150,000 clones, around 83% of which are singletons, and around 3% rests with the top ten.

The receptor was isolated from a woman aged 55-75 years with renal cell carcinoma. V and J are TRBV5-6 and TRBJ1-4, with 10 nucleotides matching TRBD1. The sequences come from blood, collected from a patient whose treatment included radiotherapy and nephrectomy. Here the CDR3 DNA reads TGTGCCAGCAGCTCGGGACAGGGGAGAGCTAATGAAAAACTGTTTTTT. Its protein product is CASSSGQGRANEKLFF.